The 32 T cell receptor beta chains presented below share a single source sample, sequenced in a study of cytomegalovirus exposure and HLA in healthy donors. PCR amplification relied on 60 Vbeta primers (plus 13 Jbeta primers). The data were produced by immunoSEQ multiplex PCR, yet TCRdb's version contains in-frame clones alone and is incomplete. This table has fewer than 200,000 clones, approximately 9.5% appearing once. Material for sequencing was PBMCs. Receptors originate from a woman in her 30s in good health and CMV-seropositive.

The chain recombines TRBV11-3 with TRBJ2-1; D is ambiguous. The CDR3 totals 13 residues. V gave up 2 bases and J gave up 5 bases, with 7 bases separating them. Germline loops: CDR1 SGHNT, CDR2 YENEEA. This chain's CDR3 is CASSLRSHNEQFF. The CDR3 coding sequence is TGTGCCAGCAGCTTAAGGAGCCACAATGAGCAGTTCTTC.

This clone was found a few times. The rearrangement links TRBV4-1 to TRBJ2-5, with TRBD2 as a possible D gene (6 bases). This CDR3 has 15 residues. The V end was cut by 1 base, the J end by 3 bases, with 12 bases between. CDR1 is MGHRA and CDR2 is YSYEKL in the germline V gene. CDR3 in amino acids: CASSQGRDGEETQYF. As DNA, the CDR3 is TGCGCCAGCAGCCAAGGGAGGGACGGAGAAGAGACCCAGTACTTC.

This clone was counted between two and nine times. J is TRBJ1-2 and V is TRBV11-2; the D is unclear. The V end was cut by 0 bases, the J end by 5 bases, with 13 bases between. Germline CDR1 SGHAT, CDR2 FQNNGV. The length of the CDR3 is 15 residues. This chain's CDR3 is CASSLEPGATYGYTF. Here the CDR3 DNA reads TGTGCCAGCAGCTTAGAGCCAGGCGCCACTTATGGCTACACCTTC.

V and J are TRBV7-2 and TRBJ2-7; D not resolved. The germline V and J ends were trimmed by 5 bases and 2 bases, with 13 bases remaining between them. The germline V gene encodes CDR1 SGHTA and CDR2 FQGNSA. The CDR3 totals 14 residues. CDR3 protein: CASSPVVLTYEQYF. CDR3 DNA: TGTGCCAGCAGCCCCGTCGTCCTTACCTACGAGCAGTACTTC.

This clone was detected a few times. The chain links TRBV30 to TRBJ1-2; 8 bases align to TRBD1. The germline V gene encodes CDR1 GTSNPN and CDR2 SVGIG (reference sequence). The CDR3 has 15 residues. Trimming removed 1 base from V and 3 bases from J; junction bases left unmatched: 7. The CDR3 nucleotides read TGTGCCTGGAGTGGGACAGGGATTTGGGACTATGGCTACACCTTC. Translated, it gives CAWSGTGIWDYGYTF.

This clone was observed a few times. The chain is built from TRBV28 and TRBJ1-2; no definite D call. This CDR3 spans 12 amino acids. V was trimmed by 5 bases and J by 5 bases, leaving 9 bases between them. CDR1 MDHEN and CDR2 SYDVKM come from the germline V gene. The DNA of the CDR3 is TGTGCCAGCAGTCGCCTCGGGTATGGCTACACCTTC. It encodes CASSRLGYGYTF.

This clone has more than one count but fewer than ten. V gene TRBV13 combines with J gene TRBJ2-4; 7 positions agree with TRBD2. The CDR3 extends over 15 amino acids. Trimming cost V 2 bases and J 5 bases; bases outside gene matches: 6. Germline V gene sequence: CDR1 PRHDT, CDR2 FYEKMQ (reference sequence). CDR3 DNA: TGTGCCAGCAGCTTATATGGGGGGGTCGAAAACATTCAGTACTTC. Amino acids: CASSLYGGVENIQYF.

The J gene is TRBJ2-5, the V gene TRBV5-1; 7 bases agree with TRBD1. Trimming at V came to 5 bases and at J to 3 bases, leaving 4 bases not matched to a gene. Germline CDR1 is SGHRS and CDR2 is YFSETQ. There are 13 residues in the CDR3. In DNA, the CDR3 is TGCGCCAGCAGGGGGACAGCTAAAGAGACCCAGTACTTC. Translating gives CASRGTAKETQYF.

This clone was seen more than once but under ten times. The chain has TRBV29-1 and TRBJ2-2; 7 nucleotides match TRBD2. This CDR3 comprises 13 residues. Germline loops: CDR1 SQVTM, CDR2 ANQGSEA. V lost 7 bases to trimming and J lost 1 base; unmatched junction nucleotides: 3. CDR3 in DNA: TGCAGCGCGACTAGCCTGAACACCGGGGAGCTGTTTTTT. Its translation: CSATSLNTGELFF.

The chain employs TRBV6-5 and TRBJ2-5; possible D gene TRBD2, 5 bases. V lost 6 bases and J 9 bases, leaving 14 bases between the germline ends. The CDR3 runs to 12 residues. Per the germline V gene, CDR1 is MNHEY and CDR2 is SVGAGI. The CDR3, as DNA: TGTGCCAGCAGCAACGGGGAGAGACCCCAGTACTTC. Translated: CASSNGERPQYF.

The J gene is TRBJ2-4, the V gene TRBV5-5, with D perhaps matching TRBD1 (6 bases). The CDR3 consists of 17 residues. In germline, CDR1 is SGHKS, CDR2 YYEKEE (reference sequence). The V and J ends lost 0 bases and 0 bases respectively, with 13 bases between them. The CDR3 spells CASSLVLTGLAKNIQYF. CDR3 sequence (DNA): TGTGCCAGCAGCTTGGTTTTGACAGGTCTAGCCAAAAACATTCAGTACTTC.

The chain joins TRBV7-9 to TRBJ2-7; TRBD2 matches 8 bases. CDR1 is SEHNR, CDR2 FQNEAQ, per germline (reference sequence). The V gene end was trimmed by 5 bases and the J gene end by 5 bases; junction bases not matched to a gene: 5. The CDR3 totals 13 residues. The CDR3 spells CASSAGLDHEQYF. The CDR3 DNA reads TGTGCCAGCAGCGCGGGACTAGACCACGAGCAGTACTTC.

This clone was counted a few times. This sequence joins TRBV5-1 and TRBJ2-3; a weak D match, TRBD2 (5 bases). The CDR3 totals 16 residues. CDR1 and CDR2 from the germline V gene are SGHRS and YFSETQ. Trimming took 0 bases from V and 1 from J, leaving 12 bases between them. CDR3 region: CASSLGSSPGTDTQYF. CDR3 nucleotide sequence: TGCGCCAGCAGCTTGGGGTCTAGCCCAGGCACAGATACGCAGTATTTT.

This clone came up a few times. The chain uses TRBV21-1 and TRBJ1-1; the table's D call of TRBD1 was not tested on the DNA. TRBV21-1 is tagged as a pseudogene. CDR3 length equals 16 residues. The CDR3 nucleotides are TGTGCCAGCAGCGACGGGACAGCTAAACTTGACACTGAAGCTTTCTTT. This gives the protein CASSDGTAKLDTEAFF.

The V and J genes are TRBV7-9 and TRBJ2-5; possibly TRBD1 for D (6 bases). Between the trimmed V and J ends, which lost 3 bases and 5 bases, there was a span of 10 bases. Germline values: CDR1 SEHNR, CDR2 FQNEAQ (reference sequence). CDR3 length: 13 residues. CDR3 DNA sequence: TGTGCCAGCAGCTTTACAGGGATGGAGACCCAGTACTTC. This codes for CASSFTGMETQYF.

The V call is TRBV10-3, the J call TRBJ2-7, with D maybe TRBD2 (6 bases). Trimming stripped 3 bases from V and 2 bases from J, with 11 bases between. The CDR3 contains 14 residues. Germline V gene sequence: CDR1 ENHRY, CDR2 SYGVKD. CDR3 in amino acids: CAISESAGTYEQYF. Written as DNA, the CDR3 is TGTGCCATCAGTGAATCGGCGGGGACCTACGAGCAGTACTTC.

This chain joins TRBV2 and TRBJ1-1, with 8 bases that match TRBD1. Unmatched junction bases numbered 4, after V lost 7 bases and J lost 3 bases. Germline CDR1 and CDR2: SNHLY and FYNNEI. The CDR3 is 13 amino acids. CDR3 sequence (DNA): TGTGCCAGCACCCCGGACAGGGACACTGAAGCTTTCTTT. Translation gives CASTPDRDTEAFF.

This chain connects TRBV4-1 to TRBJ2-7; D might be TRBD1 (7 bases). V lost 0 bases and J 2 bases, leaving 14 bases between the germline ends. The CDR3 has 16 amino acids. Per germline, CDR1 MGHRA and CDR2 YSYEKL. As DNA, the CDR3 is TGCGCCAGCAGCCAAGATAGGTCAGGGGGGACCTACGAGCAGTACTTC. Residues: CASSQDRSGGTYEQYF.

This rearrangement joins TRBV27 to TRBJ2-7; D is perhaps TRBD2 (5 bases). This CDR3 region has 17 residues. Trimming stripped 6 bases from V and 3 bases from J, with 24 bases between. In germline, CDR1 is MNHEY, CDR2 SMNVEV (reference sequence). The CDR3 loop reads CASRKERSSLGSYEQYF. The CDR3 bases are TGTGCCAGCAGAAAAGAACGCTCTTCACTAGGTAGCTACGAGCAGTACTTC.

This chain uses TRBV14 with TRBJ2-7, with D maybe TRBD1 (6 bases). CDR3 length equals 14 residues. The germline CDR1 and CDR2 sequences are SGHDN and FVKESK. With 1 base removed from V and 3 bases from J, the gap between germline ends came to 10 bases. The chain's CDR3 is CASSQVGQYYEQYF. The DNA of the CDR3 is TGTGCCAGCAGCCAAGTGGGACAATACTACGAGCAGTACTTC.

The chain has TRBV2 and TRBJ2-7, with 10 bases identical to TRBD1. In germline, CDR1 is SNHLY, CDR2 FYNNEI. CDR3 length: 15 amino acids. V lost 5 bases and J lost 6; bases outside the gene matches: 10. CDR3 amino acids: CASSTPGQGFSEQYF. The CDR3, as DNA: TGTGCCAGCAGTACTCCGGGACAGGGGTTTTCCGAGCAGTACTTC.

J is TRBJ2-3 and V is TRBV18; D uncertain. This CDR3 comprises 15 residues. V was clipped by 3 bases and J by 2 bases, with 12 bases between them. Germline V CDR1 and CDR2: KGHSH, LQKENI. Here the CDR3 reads CASSPRSRDTDTQYF. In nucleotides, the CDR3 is TGTGCCAGCTCACCGAGGTCCAGAGACACAGATACGCAGTATTTT.

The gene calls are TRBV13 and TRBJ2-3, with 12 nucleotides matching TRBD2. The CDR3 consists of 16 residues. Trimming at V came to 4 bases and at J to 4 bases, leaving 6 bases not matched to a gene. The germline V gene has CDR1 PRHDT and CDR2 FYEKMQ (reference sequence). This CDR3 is CASSSQTSGSPDTQYF. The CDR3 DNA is TGTGCCAGCAGCTCTCAGACTAGCGGGAGTCCAGATACGCAGTATTTT. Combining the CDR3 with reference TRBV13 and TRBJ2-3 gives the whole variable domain AAGVIQSPRHLIKEKRETATLKCYPIPRHDTVYWYQQGPGQDPQFLISFYEKMQSDKGSIPDRFSAQQFSDYHSELNMSSLELGDSALYFCASSSQTSGSPDTQYFGPGTRLTVL.

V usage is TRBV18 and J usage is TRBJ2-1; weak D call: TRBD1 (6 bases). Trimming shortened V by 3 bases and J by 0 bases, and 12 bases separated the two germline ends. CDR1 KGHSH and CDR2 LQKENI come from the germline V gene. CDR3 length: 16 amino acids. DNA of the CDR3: TGTGCCAGCTCACCGGTATCCAGGGGCTCCTACAATGAGCAGTTCTTC. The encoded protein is CASSPVSRGSYNEQFF. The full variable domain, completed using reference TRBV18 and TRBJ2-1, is NAGVMQNPRHLVRRRGQEARLRCSPMKGHSHVYWYRQLPEEGLKFMVYLQKENIIDESGMPKERFSAEFPKEGPSILRIQQVVRGDSAAYFCASSPVSRGSYNEQFFGPGTRLTVL.

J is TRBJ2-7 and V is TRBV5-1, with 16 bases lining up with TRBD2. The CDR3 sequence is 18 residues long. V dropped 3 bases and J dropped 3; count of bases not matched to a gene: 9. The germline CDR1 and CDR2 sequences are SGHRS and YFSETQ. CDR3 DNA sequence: TGCGCCAGCAGCTCGCAAAAGGGACTAGCGGGAGGGCGCTACGAGCAGTACTTC. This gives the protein CASSSQKGLAGGRYEQYF. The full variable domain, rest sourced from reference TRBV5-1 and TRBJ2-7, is KAGVTQTPRYLIKTRGQQVTLSCSPISGHRSVSWYQQTPGQGLQFLFEYFSETQRNKGNFPGRFSGRQFSNSRSEMNVSTLELGDSALYLCASSSQKGLAGGRYEQYFGPGTRLTVT.

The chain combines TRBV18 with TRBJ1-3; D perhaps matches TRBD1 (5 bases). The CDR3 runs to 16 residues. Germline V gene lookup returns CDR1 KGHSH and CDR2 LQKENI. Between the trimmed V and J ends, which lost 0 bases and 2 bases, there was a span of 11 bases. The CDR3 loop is CASSPPGKGTGNTIYF. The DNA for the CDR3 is TGTGCCAGCTCACCACCGGGGAAGGGGACTGGAAACACCATATATTTT. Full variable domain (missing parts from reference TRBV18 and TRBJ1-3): NAGVMQNPRHLVRRRGQEARLRCSPMKGHSHVYWYRQLPEEGLKFMVYLQKENIIDESGMPKERFSAEFPKEGPSILRIQQVVRGDSAAYFCASSPPGKGTGNTIYFGEGSWLTVV.

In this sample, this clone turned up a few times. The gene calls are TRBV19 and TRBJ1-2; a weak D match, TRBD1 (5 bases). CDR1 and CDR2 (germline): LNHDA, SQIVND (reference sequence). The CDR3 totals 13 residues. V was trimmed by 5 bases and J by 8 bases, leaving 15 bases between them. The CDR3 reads CASSERLSGGYTF. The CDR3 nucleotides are TGTGCCAGTAGTGAGAGGCTTTCAGGGGGCTACACCTTC. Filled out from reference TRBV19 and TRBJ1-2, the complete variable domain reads DGGITQSPKYLFRKEGQNVTLSCEQNLNHDAMYWYRQDPGQGLRLIYYSQIVNDFQKGDIAEGYSVSREKKESFPLTVTSAQKNPTAFYLCASSERLSGGYTFGSGTRLTVV.

The CDR3 protein is CAWSGGRGLMAGELFF. The DNA for the CDR3 is TGTGCCTGGAGTGGCGGCAGGGGGCTGATGGCCGGGGAGCTGTTTTTT. The gene calls are TRBV30 and TRBJ2-2; 8 positions match TRBD1. With V trimmed by 1 base and J by 6 bases, 10 bases remained unmatched. In germline, CDR1 is GTSNPN, CDR2 SVGIG (reference sequence). CDR3 length: 16 residues.

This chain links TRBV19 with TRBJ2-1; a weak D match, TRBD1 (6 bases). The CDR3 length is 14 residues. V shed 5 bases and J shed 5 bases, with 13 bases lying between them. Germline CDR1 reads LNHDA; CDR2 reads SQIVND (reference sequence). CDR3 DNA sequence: TGTGCCAGTAGTTTCTTGGACAGAAACAATGAGCAGTTCTTC. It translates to CASSFLDRNNEQFF.

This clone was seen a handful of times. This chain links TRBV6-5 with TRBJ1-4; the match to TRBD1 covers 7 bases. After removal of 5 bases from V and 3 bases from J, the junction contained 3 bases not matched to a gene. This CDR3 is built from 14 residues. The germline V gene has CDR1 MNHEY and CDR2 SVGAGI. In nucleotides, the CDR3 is TGTGCCAGCAGTCCAGGGGGTGCTAATGAAAAACTGTTTTTT. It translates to CASSPGGANEKLFF.

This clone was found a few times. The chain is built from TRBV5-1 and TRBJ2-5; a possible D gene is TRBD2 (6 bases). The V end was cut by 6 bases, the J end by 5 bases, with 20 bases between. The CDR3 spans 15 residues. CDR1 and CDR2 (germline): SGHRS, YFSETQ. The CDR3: CASIAGLHGGETQYF. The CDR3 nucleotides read TGCGCCAGCATCGCGGGACTCCATGGAGGGGAGACCCAGTACTTC.

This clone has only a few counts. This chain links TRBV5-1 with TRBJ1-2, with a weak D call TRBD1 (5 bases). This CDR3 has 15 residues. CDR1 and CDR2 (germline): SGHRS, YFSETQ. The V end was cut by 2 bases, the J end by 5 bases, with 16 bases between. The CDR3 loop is CASSFTTGLGYGYTF. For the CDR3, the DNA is TGCGCCAGCAGCTTCACGACGGGACTAGGTTATGGCTACACCTTC.